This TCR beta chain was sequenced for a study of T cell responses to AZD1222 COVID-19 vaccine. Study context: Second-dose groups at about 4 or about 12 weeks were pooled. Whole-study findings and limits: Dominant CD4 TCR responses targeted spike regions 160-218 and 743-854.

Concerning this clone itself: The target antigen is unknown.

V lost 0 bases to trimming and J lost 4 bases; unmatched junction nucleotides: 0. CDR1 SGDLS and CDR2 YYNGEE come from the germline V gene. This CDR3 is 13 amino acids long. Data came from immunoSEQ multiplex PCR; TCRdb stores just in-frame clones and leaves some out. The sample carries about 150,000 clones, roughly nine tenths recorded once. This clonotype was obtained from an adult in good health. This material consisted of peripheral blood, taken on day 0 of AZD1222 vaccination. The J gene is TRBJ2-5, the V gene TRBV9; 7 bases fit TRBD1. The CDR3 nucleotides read TGTGCCAGCAGCGTAGAGGGGGCAGAGACCCAGTACTTC. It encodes CASSVEGAETQYF.